This TCR beta chain comes out of a study of blood T cells in healthy people across ages. Study findings and constraints: Diversity figures based on one million T cells were deemed too low.

They isolated at least 6.5 million PBMCs from each sample. A remark on this clonotype: The antigen is unknown.

Using a J-beta primer mix together with a sample-barcoded 5' primer, a second PCR was run for roughly 7 to 12 cycles. A single record per CDR3 protein comes from TCRdb applying MiXCR to the 5' RACE reads. The sample holds about 800,000 distinct CDR3 sequences; over 45% are singletons and the top ten take 20% to 25%. The sequenced material came from blood. The sequence came from a man aged 25-40 years in good health.

For the CDR3, the DNA is TGTGCCAGCAGCTTAGAGGGGACAGGGGTTTACAATGAGCAGTTCTTC. It codes for CASSLEGTGVYNEQFF. The genes are TRBV7-2 and TRBJ2-1; 10 bases map to TRBD1. V shed 1 base and J 4 bases; nucleotides not matched to a gene: 4. The CDR3 spans 16 residues. Germline V gene sequence: CDR1 SGHTA, CDR2 FQGNSA.